Described below is a single T cell receptor beta chain sequence and its context. The sample belongs to a study of blood T cell repertoires in COVID-19. V dropped 1 base and J dropped 0 bases, with 12 bases sitting between them. The CDR3 spans 17 residues. Germline V gene lookup returns CDR1 SGHTA and CDR2 FQGTGA. Profiling relied on immunoSEQ multiplex PCR, and the TCRdb table lists in-frame clones only, not all of them. The sample holds fewer than 300,000 clones, about 89% seen once. The origin of this receptor is a woman aged 45-65 years with acute or convalescent COVID-19. The genes are TRBV7-3 and TRBJ2-2; a possible D gene is TRBD2 (6 bases). Sequences were obtained from peripheral blood. The CDR3 loop reads CASSLIGGRANTGELFF. CDR3 nucleotides: TGTGCCAGCAGCTTAATCGGGGGACGGGCGAACACCGGGGAGCTGTTTTTT.